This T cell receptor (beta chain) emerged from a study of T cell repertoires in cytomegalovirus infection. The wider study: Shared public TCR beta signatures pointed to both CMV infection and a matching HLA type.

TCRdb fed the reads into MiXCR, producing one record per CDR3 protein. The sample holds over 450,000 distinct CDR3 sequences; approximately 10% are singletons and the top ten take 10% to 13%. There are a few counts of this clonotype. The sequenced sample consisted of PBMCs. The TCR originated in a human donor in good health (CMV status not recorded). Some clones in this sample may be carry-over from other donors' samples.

CDR3 DNA: TGTGCCAGCAGTTTATCGGTCGGGGACAGGGGGGTTGGCTACACCTTC. Its protein product is CASSLSVGDRGVGYTF. This rearrangement joins TRBV27 to TRBJ1-2; 11 nucleotides align to TRBD1. Germline CDR1 MNHEY, CDR2 SMNVEV (reference sequence). The V and J ends lost 0 bases and 7 bases, in that order; junction bases with no gene match: 7. The CDR3 is made up of 16 amino acids.